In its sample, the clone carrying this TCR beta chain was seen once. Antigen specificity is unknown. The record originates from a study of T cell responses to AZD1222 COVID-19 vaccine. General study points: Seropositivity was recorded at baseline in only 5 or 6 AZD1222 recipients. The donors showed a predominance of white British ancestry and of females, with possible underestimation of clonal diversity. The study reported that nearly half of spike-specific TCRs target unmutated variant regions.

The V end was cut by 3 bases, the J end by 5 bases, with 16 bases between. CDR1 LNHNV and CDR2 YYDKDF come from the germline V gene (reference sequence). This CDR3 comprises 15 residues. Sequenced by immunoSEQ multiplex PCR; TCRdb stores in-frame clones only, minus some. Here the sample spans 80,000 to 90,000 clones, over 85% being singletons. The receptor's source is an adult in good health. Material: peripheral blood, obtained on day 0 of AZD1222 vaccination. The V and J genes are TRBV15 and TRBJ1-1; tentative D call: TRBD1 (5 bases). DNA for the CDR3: TGTGCCACCAGCAGGGAAGACAGCAAAAGGACTGAAGCTTTCTTT. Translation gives CATSREDSKRTEAFF.